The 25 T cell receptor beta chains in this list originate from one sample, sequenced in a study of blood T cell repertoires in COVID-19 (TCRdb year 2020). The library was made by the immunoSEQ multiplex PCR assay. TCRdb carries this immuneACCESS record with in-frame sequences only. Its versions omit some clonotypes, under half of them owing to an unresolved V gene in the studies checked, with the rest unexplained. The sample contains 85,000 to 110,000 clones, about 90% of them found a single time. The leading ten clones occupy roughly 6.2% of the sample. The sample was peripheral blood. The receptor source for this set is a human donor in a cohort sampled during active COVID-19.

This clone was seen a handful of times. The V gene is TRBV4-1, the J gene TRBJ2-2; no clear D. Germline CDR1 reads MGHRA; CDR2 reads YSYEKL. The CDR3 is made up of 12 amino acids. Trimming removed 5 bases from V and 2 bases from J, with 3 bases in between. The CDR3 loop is CASSSNTGELFF. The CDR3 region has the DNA TGCGCCAGCAGCAGCAACACCGGGGAGCTGTTTTTT.

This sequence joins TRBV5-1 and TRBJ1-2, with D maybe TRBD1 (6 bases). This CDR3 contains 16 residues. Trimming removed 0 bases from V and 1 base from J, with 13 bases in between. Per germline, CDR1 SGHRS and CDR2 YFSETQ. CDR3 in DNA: TGCGCCAGCAGCTTGGATTGGCCAGGGGATAACTATGGCTACACCTTC. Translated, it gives CASSLDWPGDNYGYTF. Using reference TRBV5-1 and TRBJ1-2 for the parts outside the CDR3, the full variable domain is KAGVTQTPRYLIKTRGQQVTLSCSPISGHRSVSWYQQTPGQGLQFLFEYFSETQRNKGNFPGRFSGRQFSNSRSEMNVSTLELGDSALYLCASSLDWPGDNYGYTFGSGTRLTVV.

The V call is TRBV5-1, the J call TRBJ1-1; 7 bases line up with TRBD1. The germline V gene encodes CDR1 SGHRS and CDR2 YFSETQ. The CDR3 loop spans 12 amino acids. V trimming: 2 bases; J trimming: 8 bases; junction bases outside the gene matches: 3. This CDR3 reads CASSFGTDEAFF. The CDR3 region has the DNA TGCGCCAGCAGCTTCGGGACAGACGAAGCTTTCTTT.

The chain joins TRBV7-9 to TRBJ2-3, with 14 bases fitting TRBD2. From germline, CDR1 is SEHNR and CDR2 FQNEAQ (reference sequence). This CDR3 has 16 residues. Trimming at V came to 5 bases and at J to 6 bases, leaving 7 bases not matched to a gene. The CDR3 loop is CASSLGTSGSRDTQYF. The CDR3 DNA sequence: TGTGCCAGCAGCCTAGGGACTAGCGGGAGCCGGGATACGCAGTATTTT.

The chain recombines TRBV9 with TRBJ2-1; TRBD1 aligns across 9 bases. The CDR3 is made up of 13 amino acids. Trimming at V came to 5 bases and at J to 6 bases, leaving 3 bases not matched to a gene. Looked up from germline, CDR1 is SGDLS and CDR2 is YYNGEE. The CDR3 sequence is CASRPTGGNEQFF. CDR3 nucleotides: TGTGCCAGCAGACCGACAGGGGGCAATGAGCAGTTCTTC.

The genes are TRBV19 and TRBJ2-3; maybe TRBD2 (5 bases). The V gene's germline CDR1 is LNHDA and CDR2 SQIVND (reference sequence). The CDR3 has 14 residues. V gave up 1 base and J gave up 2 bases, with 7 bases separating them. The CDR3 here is CASSIAGNTDTQYF. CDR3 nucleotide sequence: TGTGCCAGTAGTATAGCGGGAAACACAGATACGCAGTATTTT.

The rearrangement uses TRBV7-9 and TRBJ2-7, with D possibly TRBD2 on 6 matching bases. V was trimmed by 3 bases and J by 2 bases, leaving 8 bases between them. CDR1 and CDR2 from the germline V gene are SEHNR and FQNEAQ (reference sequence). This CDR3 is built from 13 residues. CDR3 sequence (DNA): TGTGCCAGCAGCTTGGGGACTGCCTACGAGCAGTACTTC. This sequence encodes CASSLGTAYEQYF.

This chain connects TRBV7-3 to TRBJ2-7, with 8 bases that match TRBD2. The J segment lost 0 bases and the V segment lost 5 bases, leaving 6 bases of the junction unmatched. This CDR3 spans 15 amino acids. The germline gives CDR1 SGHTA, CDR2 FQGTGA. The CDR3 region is CASSISGGTSYEQYF. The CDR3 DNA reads TGTGCCAGCAGCATAAGCGGGGGTACCTCCTACGAGCAGTACTTC.

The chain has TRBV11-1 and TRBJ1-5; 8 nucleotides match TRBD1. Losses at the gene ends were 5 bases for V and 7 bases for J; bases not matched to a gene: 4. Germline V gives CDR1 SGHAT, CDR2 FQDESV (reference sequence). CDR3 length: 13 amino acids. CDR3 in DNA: TGTGCCAGCAGCATTAGGACAGGGCAGCCCCAGCATTTT. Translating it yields CASSIRTGQPQHF.

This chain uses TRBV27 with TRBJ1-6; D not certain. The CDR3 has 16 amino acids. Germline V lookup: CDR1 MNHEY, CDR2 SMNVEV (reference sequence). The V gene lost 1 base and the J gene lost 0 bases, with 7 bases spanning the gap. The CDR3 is CASSLYITSYNSPLHF. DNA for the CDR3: TGTGCCAGCAGTTTATACATTACCTCCTATAATTCACCCCTCCACTTT.

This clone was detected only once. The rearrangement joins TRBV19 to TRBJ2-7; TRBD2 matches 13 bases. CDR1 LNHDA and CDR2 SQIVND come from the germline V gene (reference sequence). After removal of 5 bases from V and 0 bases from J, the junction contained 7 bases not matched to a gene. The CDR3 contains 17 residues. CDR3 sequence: CASSFTSGGAVSYEQYF. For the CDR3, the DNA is TGTGCCAGTAGTTTCACTAGCGGGGGGGCTGTCTCCTACGAGCAGTACTTC.

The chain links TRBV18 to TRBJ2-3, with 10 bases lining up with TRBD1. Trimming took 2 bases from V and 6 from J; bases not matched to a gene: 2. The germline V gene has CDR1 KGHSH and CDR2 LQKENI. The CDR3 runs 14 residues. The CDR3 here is CASSPGTGVDTQYF. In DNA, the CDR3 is TGTGCCAGCTCACCAGGGACAGGGGTCGATACGCAGTATTTT.

The CDR3 DNA reads as TGTGCCACCAGCAGAGGACAGGGCAATGAGCAGTTCTTC. Translated: CATSRGQGNEQFF. The V call is TRBV15, the J call TRBJ2-1; 7 nucleotides agree with TRBD1. Germline V gene sequence: CDR1 LNHNV, CDR2 YYDKDF (reference sequence). V dropped 1 base and J dropped 6; count of bases not matched to a gene: 0. This CDR3 has 13 residues. The entire variable domain, with the rest obtained from reference TRBV15 and TRBJ2-1, is as follows: DAMVIQNPRYQVTQFGKPVTLSCSQTLNHNVMYWYQQKSSQAPKLLFHYYDKDFNNEADTPDNFQSRRPNTSFCFLDIRSPGLGDTAMYLCATSRGQGNEQFFGPGTRLTVL.

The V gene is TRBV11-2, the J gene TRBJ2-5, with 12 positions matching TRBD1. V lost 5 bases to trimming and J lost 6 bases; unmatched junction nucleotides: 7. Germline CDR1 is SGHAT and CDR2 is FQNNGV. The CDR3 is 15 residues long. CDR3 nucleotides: TGTGCCAGCAGCGCCGGGACAGGGGGCGCAAAGACCCAGTACTTC. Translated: CASSAGTGGAKTQYF.

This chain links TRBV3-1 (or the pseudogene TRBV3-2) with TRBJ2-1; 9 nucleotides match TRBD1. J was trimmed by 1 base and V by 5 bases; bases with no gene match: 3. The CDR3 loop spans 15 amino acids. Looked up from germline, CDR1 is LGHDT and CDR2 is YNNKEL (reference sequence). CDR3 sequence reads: CASSAGQGSYNEQFF. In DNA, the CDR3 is TGTGCCAGCAGCGCGGGACAGGGTTCCTACAATGAGCAGTTCTTC.

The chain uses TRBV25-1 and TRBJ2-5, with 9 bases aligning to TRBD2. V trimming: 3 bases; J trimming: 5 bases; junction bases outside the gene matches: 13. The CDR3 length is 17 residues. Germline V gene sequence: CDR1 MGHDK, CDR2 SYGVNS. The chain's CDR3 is CASSDGARGGLVETQYF. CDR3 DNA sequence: TGTGCCAGCAGTGATGGGGCGCGGGGGGGCCTCGTGGAGACCCAGTACTTC.

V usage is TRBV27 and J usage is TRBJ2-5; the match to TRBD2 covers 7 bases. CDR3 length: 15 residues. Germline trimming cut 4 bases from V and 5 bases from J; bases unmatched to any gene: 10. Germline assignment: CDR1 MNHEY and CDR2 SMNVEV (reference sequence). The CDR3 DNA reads TGTGCCAGCAGTTACCTGTCCGGGGGAGGGGAGACCCAGTACTTC. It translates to CASSYLSGGGETQYF.

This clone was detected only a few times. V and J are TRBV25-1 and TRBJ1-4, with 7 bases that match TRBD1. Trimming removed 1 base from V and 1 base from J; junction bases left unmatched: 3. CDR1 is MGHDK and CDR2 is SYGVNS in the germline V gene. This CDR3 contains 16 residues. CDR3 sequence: CASSELRGLTNEKLFF. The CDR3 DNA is TGTGCCAGCAGTGAATTAAGGGGGCTAACTAATGAAAAACTGTTTTTT.

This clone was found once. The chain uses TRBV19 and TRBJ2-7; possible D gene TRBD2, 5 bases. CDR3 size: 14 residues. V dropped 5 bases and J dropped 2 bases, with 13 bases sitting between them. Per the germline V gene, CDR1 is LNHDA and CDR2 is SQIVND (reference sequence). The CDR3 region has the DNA TGTGCCAGTAGTCCTCGGGCGGGCCCCTACGAGCAGTACTTC. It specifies CASSPRAGPYEQYF.

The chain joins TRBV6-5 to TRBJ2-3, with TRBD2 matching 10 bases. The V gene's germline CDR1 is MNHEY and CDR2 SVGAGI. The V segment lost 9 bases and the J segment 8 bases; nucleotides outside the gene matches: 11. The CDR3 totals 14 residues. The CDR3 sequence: CASRASGRDGTQYF. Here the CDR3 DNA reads TGTGCCAGTAGGGCTAGCGGGAGAGATGGTACGCAGTATTTT.

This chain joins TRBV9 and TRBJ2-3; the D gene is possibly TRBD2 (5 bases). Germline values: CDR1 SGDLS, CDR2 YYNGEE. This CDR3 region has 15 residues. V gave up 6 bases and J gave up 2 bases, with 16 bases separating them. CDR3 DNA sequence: TGTGCCAGCACCCTGGCGGGCGAGCCCACAGATACGCAGTATTTT. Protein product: CASTLAGEPTDTQYF.

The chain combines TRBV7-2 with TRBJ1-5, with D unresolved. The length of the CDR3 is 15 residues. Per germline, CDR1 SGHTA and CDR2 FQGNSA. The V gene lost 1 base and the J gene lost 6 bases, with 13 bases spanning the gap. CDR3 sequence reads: CASSLVLGPGQPQHF. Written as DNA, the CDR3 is TGTGCCAGCAGCTTAGTTCTGGGCCCCGGTCAGCCCCAGCATTTT. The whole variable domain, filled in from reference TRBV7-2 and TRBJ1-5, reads GAGVSQSPSNKVTEKGKDVELRCDPISGHTALYWYRQSLGQGLEFLIYFQGNSAPDKSGLPSDRFSAERTGGSVSTLTIQRTQQEDSAVYLCASSLVLGPGQPQHFGDGTRLSIL.

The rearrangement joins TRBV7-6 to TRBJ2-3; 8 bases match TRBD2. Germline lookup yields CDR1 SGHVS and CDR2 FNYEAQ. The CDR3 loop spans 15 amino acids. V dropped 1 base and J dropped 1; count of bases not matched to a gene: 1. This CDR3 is CASSLEAGGTDTQYF. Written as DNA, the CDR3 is TGTGCCAGCAGCTTAGAAGCGGGAGGCACAGATACGCAGTATTTT. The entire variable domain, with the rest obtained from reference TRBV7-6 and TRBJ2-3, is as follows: GAGVSQSPRYKVTKRGQDVALRCDPISGHVSLYWYRQALGQGPEFLTYFNYEAQQDKSGLPNDRFSAERPEGSISTLTIQRTEQRDSAMYRCASSLEAGGTDTQYFGPGTRLTVL.

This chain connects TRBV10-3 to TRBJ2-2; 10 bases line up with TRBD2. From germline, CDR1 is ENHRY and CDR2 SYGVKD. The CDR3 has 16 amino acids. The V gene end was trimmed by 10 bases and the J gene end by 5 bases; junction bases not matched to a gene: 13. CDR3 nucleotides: TGTGCCACGAGCTCTCTAGCGGGAGTTCGGACCGGGGAGCTGTTTTTT. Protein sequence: CATSSLAGVRTGELFF.

The CDR3 here is CASSSSGQGGNTIYF. The CDR3 nucleotides are TGTGCCAGCAGTTCATCGGGACAGGGGGGAAACACCATATATTTT. The rearrangement joins TRBV28 to TRBJ1-3; 10 bases line up with TRBD1. The CDR3 extends over 15 amino acids. Germline V gene sequence: CDR1 MDHEN, CDR2 SYDVKM. V dropped 4 bases and J dropped 4; count of bases not matched to a gene: 4.